What follows are 27 T cell receptor beta chains derived from one specimen sequenced in a study of T cell changes during pregnancy in multiple sclerosis. Assay: immunoSEQ multiplex PCR; the TCRdb copy retains only in-frame clones and omits some. The sample holds tens of thousands of clones, approximately 90% seen once. Sequenced here: peripheral blood, sampled in the second trimester of pregnancy. Receptor source: a female donor in good health, enrolled as a control in a pregnancy study.

The V gene is TRBV6-1, the J gene TRBJ2-5, with 8 bases fitting TRBD2. The V segment lost 4 bases and the J segment 5 bases; nucleotides outside the gene matches: 6. The CDR3 spans 14 residues. Germline V CDR1 and CDR2: MNHNS, SASEGT. CDR3 bases: TGTGCCAGCAGTGTCTGGACGGGGGGGGAGACCCAGTACTTC. Translating it yields CASSVWTGGETQYF.

The chain has TRBV2 and TRBJ2-1, with TRBD2 matching 8 bases. From germline, CDR1 is SNHLY and CDR2 FYNNEI. Losses at the gene ends were 3 bases for V and 8 bases for J; bases not matched to a gene: 9. This CDR3 is 15 amino acids long. CDR3 sequence reads: CASSDGVAGLYEQFF. The CDR3 DNA sequence: TGTGCCAGCAGTGACGGGGTAGCGGGGTTGTATGAGCAGTTCTTC.

The chain employs TRBV5-4 and TRBJ1-2; 8 nucleotides line up with TRBD1. J lost 6 bases, V lost 4 bases, and 5 bases had no gene match. Per the germline V gene, CDR1 is SGHNT and CDR2 is YYREEE (reference sequence). The length of the CDR3 is 13 residues. The CDR3 here is CASSLQGVDGYTF. CDR3 nucleotides: TGTGCCAGCAGCCTACAGGGGGTTGATGGCTACACCTTC.

This chain links TRBV18 with TRBJ2-5, with a possible D match to TRBD1 (6 bases). The germline gives CDR1 KGHSH, CDR2 LQKENI. V was shortened by 3 bases and J by 2 bases, with 10 bases between the two germline ends. CDR3 length equals 14 residues. The CDR3 bases are TGTGCCAGCTCACCCAGGGGAAATCAAGAGACCCAGTACTTC. This sequence encodes CASSPRGNQETQYF. The full variable domain, rest sourced from reference TRBV18 and TRBJ2-5, is NAGVMQNPRHLVRRRGQEARLRCSPMKGHSHVYWYRQLPEEGLKFMVYLQKENIIDESGMPKERFSAEFPKEGPSILRIQQVVRGDSAAYFCASSPRGNQETQYFGPGTRLLVL.

The chain carries TRBV9 and TRBJ2-3; TRBD2 matches 10 bases. V trimming: 3 bases; J trimming: 3 bases; junction bases outside the gene matches: 1. Germline V gene sequence: CDR1 SGDLS, CDR2 YYNGEE. The CDR3 is 14 residues long. CDR3 sequence (DNA): TGTGCCAGCAGCGCTAGCGGGAGTACAGATACGCAGTATTTT. It specifies CASSASGSTDTQYF. The whole variable domain, filled in from reference TRBV9 and TRBJ2-3, reads DSGVTQTPKHLITATGQRVTLRCSPRSGDLSVYWYQQSLDQGLQFLIQYYNGEERAKGNILERFSAQQFPDLHSELNLSSLELGDSALYFCASSASGSTDTQYFGPGTRLTVL.

The genes are TRBV7-2 and TRBJ2-5; weak D call: TRBD1 (6 bases). V lost 2 bases, J lost 9 bases, and 13 bases lay in between. Germline loops: CDR1 SGHTA, CDR2 FQGNSA. The CDR3 consists of 13 residues. CDR3 coding DNA: TGTGCCAGCAGCTTATTGGTTAAGGGGGCCCAGTACTTC. It encodes CASSLLVKGAQYF.

The chain recombines TRBV4-3 with TRBJ2-1; D unclear. V shed 0 bases and J shed 0 bases, with 6 bases lying between them. CDR1 and CDR2 (germline): LGHNA, YSLEER. The CDR3 length is 15 residues. CDR3 sequence reads: CASSQEASSYNEQFF. The CDR3 DNA reads as TGCGCCAGCAGCCAAGAGGCTAGCTCCTACAATGAGCAGTTCTTC.

The V and J genes are TRBV28 and TRBJ2-7; D is perhaps TRBD2 (6 bases). V lost 8 bases and J 6 bases, leaving 20 bases between the germline ends. The CDR3 runs to 14 residues. From germline, CDR1 is MDHEN and CDR2 SYDVKM. The CDR3 loop is CASGARVAGGEQYF. CDR3 nucleotide sequence: TGTGCCAGCGGCGCCCGAGTCGCCGGGGGCGAGCAGTACTTC. Filled out from reference TRBV28 and TRBJ2-7, the complete variable domain reads DVKVTQSSRYLVKRTGEKVFLECVQDMDHENMFWYRQDPGLGLRLIYFSYDVKMKEKGDIPEGYSVSREKKERFSLILESASTNQTSMYLCASGARVAGGEQYFGPGTRLTVT.

V is TRBV5-1 and J is TRBJ2-7; 7 bases match TRBD1. The junction had 10 bases not matched to a gene; V was cut back by 4 bases and J by 3 bases. The CDR3 length is 15 residues. Germline V gene lookup returns CDR1 SGHRS and CDR2 YFSETQ. The CDR3 is CASSPPGQLFYEQYF. The CDR3 DNA follows: TGCGCCAGCAGCCCCCCGGGACAGCTCTTCTACGAGCAGTACTTC.

The rearrangement links TRBV9 to TRBJ2-1; 9 bases fit TRBD2. The CDR3 runs 16 residues. Per the germline V gene, CDR1 is SGDLS and CDR2 is YYNGEE. V lost 4 bases and J lost 5; bases outside the gene matches: 10. CDR3 sequence reads: CASSPRASGAHNEQFF. CDR3 nucleotide sequence: TGTGCCAGCAGCCCGAGGGCTAGCGGGGCTCACAATGAGCAGTTCTTC.

The genes are TRBV5-1 and TRBJ2-1; 11 nucleotides agree with TRBD2. The germline V gene has CDR1 SGHRS and CDR2 YFSETQ. V gave up 4 bases and J gave up 8 bases; unmatched junction bases: 11. The CDR3 covers 16 residues. The CDR3 DNA is TGCGCCAGCAGCCTTCAGACTAGCGGGATGGGGGATGAGCAGTTCTTC. Its translation is CASSLQTSGMGDEQFF.

This clone appeared a single time. V and J are TRBV30 and TRBJ2-7; tentative D call: TRBD1 (5 bases). CDR3 length equals 12 residues. The V end lost 2 bases, the J end lost 7 bases, and 12 bases lay between the germline ends. Germline loops: CDR1 GTSNPN, CDR2 SVGIG (reference sequence). The chain's CDR3 is CAWSKGLGEQYF. For the CDR3, the DNA is TGTGCCTGGAGTAAGGGGCTCGGAGAGCAGTACTTC.

The chain recombines TRBV11-3 with TRBJ2-3; 8 bases line up with TRBD2. This CDR3 is 14 amino acids long. Germline loops: CDR1 SGHNT, CDR2 YENEEA. V shed 5 bases and J 3 bases; nucleotides not matched to a gene: 4. The CDR3 nucleotides read TGTGCCAGCAGCCAGACTAGCGAGACAGATACGCAGTATTTT. Translating gives CASSQTSETDTQYF.

The rearrangement uses TRBV14 and TRBJ2-7; 8 bases are shared with TRBD1. Per germline, CDR1 SGHDN and CDR2 FVKESK. The CDR3 loop spans 14 amino acids. With 5 bases clipped from V and 3 bases from J, the junction kept 6 bases outside the gene matches. CDR3 coding DNA: TGTGCCAGCAGCACCCGACAGGGGCGCTACGAGCAGTACTTC. The encoded protein is CASSTRQGRYEQYF.

V usage is TRBV9 and J usage is TRBJ2-3; a weak D match, TRBD2 (5 bases). V lost 2 bases and J 0 bases, leaving 7 bases between the germline ends. Germline V gene lookup returns CDR1 SGDLS and CDR2 YYNGEE. The CDR3 extends over 14 amino acids. CDR3 sequence reads: CASSVERSTDTQYF. As DNA, the CDR3 is TGTGCCAGCAGCGTCGAGCGGAGCACAGATACGCAGTATTTT. The whole variable domain, filled in from reference TRBV9 and TRBJ2-3, reads DSGVTQTPKHLITATGQRVTLRCSPRSGDLSVYWYQQSLDQGLQFLIQYYNGEERAKGNILERFSAQQFPDLHSELNLSSLELGDSALYFCASSVERSTDTQYFGPGTRLTVL.

The chain recombines TRBV7-9 with TRBJ1-1; 8 bases line up with TRBD1. Germline V gene sequence: CDR1 SEHNR, CDR2 FQNEAQ (reference sequence). Trimming cost V 5 bases and J 6 bases; bases outside gene matches: 11. The CDR3 totals 15 residues. This chain's CDR3 is CASSEQGGSSAEAFF. CDR3 bases: TGTGCCAGCAGCGAACAGGGGGGCTCTAGCGCTGAAGCTTTCTTT.

V gene TRBV18 combines with J gene TRBJ2-7, with 12 bases that match TRBD2. The CDR3 covers 17 residues. Germline V gene lookup returns CDR1 KGHSH and CDR2 LQKENI. Trimming at V came to 4 bases and at J to 6 bases, leaving 13 bases not matched to a gene. In DNA, the CDR3 is TGTGCCAGCTCACGCGACGGACGACTAGCGGGAGTATTCGAGCAGTACTTC. Translated, it gives CASSRDGRLAGVFEQYF.

The CDR3 is CASSWTSGGLPSGEQFF. Here the CDR3 DNA reads TGTGCCAGCAGCTGGACTAGCGGAGGCCTGCCCTCGGGTGAGCAGTTCTTC. The V call is TRBV7-9, the J call TRBJ2-1, with 10 bases identical to TRBD2. In germline, CDR1 is SEHNR, CDR2 FQNEAQ (reference sequence). The CDR3 has 17 residues. J lost 9 bases, V lost 4 bases, and 15 bases had no gene match.

The rearrangement uses TRBV30 and TRBJ1-4; D is perhaps TRBD1 (5 bases). Germline V gene lookup returns CDR1 GTSNPN and CDR2 SVGIG (reference sequence). CDR3 length equals 13 residues. Trimming shortened V by 5 bases and J by 10 bases, and 17 bases separated the two germline ends. The CDR3 region has the DNA TGTGCCTGGGCTGGTCAGGGTCCGGGAAAACTGTTTTTT. Translated, it gives CAWAGQGPGKLFF.

The V gene is TRBV5-5, the J gene TRBJ1-2, with 7 nucleotides matching TRBD1. Germline loops: CDR1 SGHKS, CDR2 YYEKEE (reference sequence). The J segment lost 3 bases and the V segment lost 4 bases, leaving 6 bases of the junction unmatched. The CDR3 covers 14 residues. CDR3: CASSKDRVHYGYTF. The CDR3 bases are TGTGCCAGCAGCAAAGACAGGGTTCACTATGGCTACACCTTC.

J is TRBJ2-1 and V is TRBV6-4; no definite D call. Germline V gene data show CDR1 as MRHNA and CDR2 as SNTAGT. Trimming shortened V by 8 bases and J by 0 bases, and 14 bases separated the two germline ends. The CDR3 consists of 15 residues. CDR3 DNA: TGTGCCAGCTCTTATGTGGAGAGCTCCTACAATGAGCAGTTCTTC. Encoded protein: CASSYVESSYNEQFF.

V and J are TRBV18 and TRBJ2-7, with TRBD1 matching 7 bases. The CDR3 has 14 amino acids. J was trimmed by 3 bases and V by 6 bases; bases with no gene match: 8. CDR1 is KGHSH and CDR2 is LQKENI in the germline V gene. The CDR3 DNA reads TGTGCCAGCTCTCTCGGACAGGCAGACTACGAGCAGTACTTC. Protein sequence: CASSLGQADYEQYF.

This chain connects TRBV19 to TRBJ2-1; possibly TRBD1 for D (5 bases). Germline V gene data show CDR1 as LNHDA and CDR2 as SQIVND (reference sequence). Trimming cost V 5 bases and J 3 bases, with 11 bases left between them. This CDR3 has 14 amino acids. The CDR3: CASSLMGLYNEQFF. Written as DNA, the CDR3 is TGTGCCAGTAGTCTGATGGGGCTCTACAATGAGCAGTTCTTC.

The V call is TRBV27, the J call TRBJ2-3; the match to TRBD2 covers 8 bases. V lost 3 bases to trimming and J lost 8 bases; unmatched junction nucleotides: 13. Germline V gene lookup returns CDR1 MNHEY and CDR2 SMNVEV (reference sequence). The CDR3 totals 16 residues. The CDR3 loop reads CASSFGRTGGFGTQYF. CDR3 sequence (DNA): TGTGCCAGCAGTTTTGGCAGGACGGGAGGGTTCGGTACGCAGTATTTT.

The rearrangement links TRBV5-1 to TRBJ2-3, with 10 bases matching TRBD2. Germline lookup yields CDR1 SGHRS and CDR2 YFSETQ. V lost 0 bases and J lost 6; bases outside the gene matches: 7. The CDR3 loop spans 16 amino acids. CDR3 protein: CASSLAPSGGADTQYF. CDR3 nucleotides: TGCGCCAGCAGCTTGGCCCCTAGCGGGGGCGCCGATACGCAGTATTTT.

This rearrangement joins TRBV29-1 to TRBJ2-7; 8 bases match TRBD1. Germline trimming cut 4 bases from V and 7 bases from J; bases unmatched to any gene: 12. In germline, CDR1 is SQVTM, CDR2 ANQGSEA. The CDR3 has 14 amino acids. As DNA, the CDR3 is TGCAGCGTTGTAGAGGACAGGGTGACATTTGAGCAGTACTTC. It yields the protein CSVVEDRVTFEQYF.

V is TRBV20-1 and J is TRBJ2-7; the D is unclear. Trimming removed 6 bases from V and 4 bases from J, with 10 bases in between. In germline, CDR1 is DFQATT, CDR2 SNEGSKA (reference sequence). The CDR3 has 11 residues. This CDR3 is CSATDLYEQYF. The CDR3 DNA reads as TGCAGTGCCACAGACCTATACGAGCAGTACTTC.